This T cell receptor (beta chain) was captured in a study of T cells after yellow fever vaccination. In its sample, this clonotype was seen many times. No antigen is known for it. Study-level findings and limits: Overlap between CD4 and CD8 compartments was detected for a small share of clonotypes. Abundant clonotypes from the bulk population could get into FACS-sorted repertoires as contaminants.

Trimming stripped 7 bases from V and 1 base from J, with 10 bases between. Germline values: CDR1 SQVTM, CDR2 ANQGSEA. The CDR3 has 12 residues. A 5'RACE template-switching step, the method used to make TCR cDNA, added a universal primer site and UMIs. TCRdb itself ran the 5' RACE reads through MiXCR, one entry per CDR3 protein. This table has 200,000 to 250,000 distinct CDR3 sequences, less than 9% appearing once. V is TRBV29-1 and J is TRBJ2-5, with D possibly being TRBD1 or TRBD2 (6 bases each). The sequence derives from a man aged 25 to 40 who received the YFV17D yellow fever vaccine. The material was CD4+ T cells sorted from PBMCs, obtained 15 days after the yellow fever booster vaccination. CDR3: CSGGTPQETQYF. The CDR3 coding sequence is TGCAGCGGCGGGACACCCCAAGAGACCCAGTACTTC. The full variable domain, in which reference TRBV29-1 and TRBJ2-5 provide the parts outside the CDR3, is SAVISQKPSRDICQRGTSLTIQCQVDSQVTMMFWYRQQPGQSLTLIATANQGSEATYESGFVIDKFPISRPNLTFSTLTVSNMSPEDSSIYLCSGGTPQETQYFGPGTRLLVL.